This entry describes one T cell receptor (beta chain). V lost 8 bases and J lost 7, with 14 bases in between. Germline V gene sequence: CDR1 SEHNR, CDR2 FQNEAQ (reference sequence). This CDR3 has 13 residues. This record comes from a study of T cell changes during pregnancy in multiple sclerosis. Assay: immunoSEQ multiplex PCR; the TCRdb copy retains only in-frame clones and omits some. The profile shows 40,000 to 55,000 clones, 89% of them singletons. The chain recombines TRBV7-9 with TRBJ1-4; perhaps TRBD1 as D (5 bases). This sequence was found in a female donor with multiple sclerosis, enrolled in a pregnancy study. The input for sequencing was CD4+ T cells from peripheral blood mononuclear cells, taken after pregnancy. CDR3 region: CASAQGLGEKLFF. The CDR3 region has the DNA TGTGCCAGCGCCCAGGGACTTGGTGAAAAACTGTTTTTT. The variable domain in full, with the rest retrieved from reference TRBV7-9 and TRBJ1-4, is DTGVSQNPRHKITKRGQNVTFRCDPISEHNRLYWYRQTLGQGPEFLTYFQNEAQLEKSRLLSDRFSAERPKGSFSTLEIQRTEQGDSAMYLCASAQGLGEKLFFGSGTQLSVL.